Listed below are T cell receptor beta chains from one sample, sequenced in a study of blood T cell repertoires in COVID-19. Clones were read by immunoSEQ multiplex PCR, and TCRdb kept only the in-frame ones, dropping some. Altogether approximately 130,000 clones are present, more than 70% being singletons, with the ten largest covering 3.9%. Sequencing used peripheral blood. Receptors were obtained from a man between 60 and 75 years old with acute or convalescent COVID-19. CDR3s include the opening cysteine and the closing phenylalanine or tryptophan.

len	v_gene	j_gene	CDR3aa
13	TRBV4-3	TRBJ2-2	CASSQQGGGELFF
17	TRBV11-2	TRBJ2-1	CASSLVIGGLSYNEQFF
14	TRBV11-2	TRBJ2-1	CASTPETGYAEQFF
13	TRBV2	TRBJ2-7	CASSGGDSYEQYF
14	TRBV7-2	TRBJ1-2	CASSLDSGGGGYTF
16	TRBV9	TRBJ2-7	CASSVGGLAGAEEQYF
14	TRBV5-4	TRBJ1-1	CASSLQQGNTEAFF
14	TRBV19	TRBJ2-7	CASSTVRGSYEQYF
15	TRBV19	TRBJ2-7	CASSTTSGGAYEQYF
15	TRBV28	TRBJ2-4	CASSLDRGFGNIQYF
17	TRBV3-1/TRBV3-2	TRBJ1-5	CASSHNRGEVGNQPQHF
19	TRBV7-2	TRBJ2-3	CASSPRTVGLAGGWDTQYF
16	TRBV19	TRBJ1-1	CASRMLGQGRNTEAFF
14	TRBV5-6	TRBJ1-3	CASSSDYSGNTIYF
15	TRBV6-5	TRBJ1-3	CASSLTGTSGNTIYF
13	TRBV6-5	TRBJ2-5	CASSPGLGETQYF
14	TRBV9	TRBJ1-1	CASSVEVGGTEAFF
16	TRBV9	TRBJ2-7	CASSVAAWGAPYEQYF
14	TRBV6-5	TRBJ2-3	CASSYLFPPDTQYF
11	TRBV29-1	TRBJ2-1	CSVTSSNEQFF
15	TRBV7-2	TRBJ2-3	CASSLGVAGADTQYF
15	TRBV28	TRBJ2-5	CASSLGQTYQETQYF
14	TRBV28	TRBJ1-2	CASSLGQGNYGYTF
13	TRBV10-3	TRBJ1-2	CAISLQGDYGYTF
16	TRBV14	TRBJ2-1	CASSQGRRRPEYEQFF
16	TRBV4-2	TRBJ2-3	CASSQDRSGLTDTQYF
13	TRBV12-3/TRBV12-4	TRBJ1-2	CASSLDNSRGYTF
13	TRBV3-1/TRBV3-2	TRBJ2-4	CASSARGENIQYF
15	TRBV28	TRBJ2-3	CASSLGGQGTDTQYF
13	TRBV29-1	TRBJ2-1	CSVEAVIGNEQFF
15	TRBV9	TRBJ2-3	CASSPRDSGRVTQYF
15	TRBV28	TRBJ2-1	CASSLLAGAGNEQFF
11	TRBV5-1	TRBJ2-1	CASSFGVGEFF
12	TRBV5-1	TRBJ1-1	CASSPASTEAFF
15	TRBV27	TRBJ1-2	CASSFRDRDSSGYTF
16	TRBV27	TRBJ1-6	CASSFGVPQFNSPLHF
12	TRBV2	TRBJ1-3	CASRRRGNTIYF
15	TRBV28	TRBJ2-1	CASSPYGSPPREQFF
13	TRBV5-5	TRBJ1-2	CASSLGAHYGYTF
15	TRBV3-1/TRBV3-2	TRBJ2-7	CASSPSGTGIYEQYF
13	TRBV15	TRBJ1-5	CATSREQGLAQHF
18	TRBV19	TRBJ2-2	CASSIPGLAGAPGGELFF
13	TRBV12-3/TRBV12-4	TRBJ1-5	CASRLHGDQPQHF
15	TRBV3-1/TRBV3-2	TRBJ1-1	CASSQGETPNTEAFF
14	TRBV27	TRBJ2-2	CATSGTGVVGELFF
14	TRBV30	TRBJ2-1	CAWGPGSVYNEQFF
13	TRBV12-3/TRBV12-4	TRBJ2-3	CASREGATDTQYF
14	TRBV5-5	TRBJ2-2	CASSLAGRTGELFF
13	TRBV6-5	TRBJ1-2	CASKPPGGYGYTF
13	TRBV6-5	TRBJ1-1	CASSYQRRTEAFF
15	TRBV24-1	TRBJ2-5	CATSDFGSGQETQYF
14	TRBV28	TRBJ2-7	CASDPGQGTYEQYF
16	TRBV6-6	TRBJ2-1	CASSYKAGGTKDEQFF
11	TRBV28	TRBJ2-1	CASSSYNEQFF
14	TRBV24-1	TRBJ2-1	CATSRGGAQDEQFF
20	TRBV4-3	TRBJ2-7	CASSQEANRLAGGPAYEQYF